One sample yielded the 27 T cell receptor beta chains listed below, sequenced in a study of cytomegalovirus exposure and HLA in healthy donors (dated by TCRdb to about 2017). The library came from the immunoSEQ multiplex PCR assay. TCRdb holds this immuneACCESS table with in-frame rearrangements only. Some clones are missing; in checked studies, unresolved V genes explain under half, and the rest has no known cause. The sample includes tens of thousands of clones, with 94% observed a single time. Over 2% of the sample comes from the top ten. The sample was PBMCs. These receptors came from a woman under 30 in good health and CMV-seronegative.

This rearrangement joins TRBV27 to TRBJ2-1; D ambiguous. V was pared by 7 bases and J by 0 bases, with 7 bases between. The CDR3 contains 13 residues. Germline CDR1 reads MNHEY; CDR2 reads SMNVEV (reference sequence). In nucleotides, the CDR3 is TGTGCCAGCACCTGGAGCTCCTACAATGAGCAGTTCTTC. Its translation is CASTWSSYNEQFF.

The rearrangement joins TRBV28 to TRBJ2-3; 7 bases map to TRBD2. The CDR3 contains 14 residues. J was trimmed by 2 bases and V by 3 bases; bases with no gene match: 2. CDR1 and CDR2 (germline): MDHEN, SYDVKM. Written as DNA, the CDR3 is TGTGCCAGCAGTTTTCGGGGGGTCACAGATACGCAGTATTTT. Its translation: CASSFRGVTDTQYF.

This sequence joins TRBV19 and TRBJ2-2, with 10 bases aligning to TRBD1. The V and J ends lost 6 bases and 5 bases, in that order; junction bases with no gene match: 12. Looked up from germline, CDR1 is LNHDA and CDR2 is SQIVND (reference sequence). The CDR3 spans 17 residues. CDR3 residues: CASSPHPPGQGTGELFF. The CDR3 DNA follows: TGTGCCAGTAGCCCCCACCCCCCGGGACAGGGGACCGGGGAGCTGTTTTTT. Based on the CDR3 plus reference TRBV19 and TRBJ2-2, the full variable domain is DGGITQSPKYLFRKEGQNVTLSCEQNLNHDAMYWYRQDPGQGLRLIYYSQIVNDFQKGDIAEGYSVSREKKESFPLTVTSAQKNPTAFYLCASSPHPPGQGTGELFFGEGSRLTVL.

The J gene is TRBJ1-1, the V gene TRBV2; tentatively, D is TRBD1 (5 bases). V was clipped by 8 bases and J by 0 bases, with 19 bases between them. Germline loops: CDR1 SNHLY, CDR2 FYNNEI. CDR3 length equals 16 residues. The CDR3 DNA reads TGTGCCAGCCACGAATGGGGGGTAAGCATGAACACTGAAGCTTTCTTT. Protein: CASHEWGVSMNTEAFF.

This clone was recorded a few times. This chain connects TRBV4-2 to TRBJ2-7; 7 bases match TRBD2. The CDR3 runs to 13 residues. V lost 4 bases to trimming and J lost 6 bases; unmatched junction nucleotides: 6. The germline V gene has CDR1 LGHNA and CDR2 YNFKEQ. The CDR3 region has the DNA TGTGCCAGCAGCCCCGTGGGGGGGGTCGAGCAGTACTTC. It yields the protein CASSPVGGVEQYF.

This clone was detected a few times. The rearrangement links TRBV6-1 to TRBJ1-2; 10 nucleotides agree with TRBD1. The CDR3 contains 14 residues. Trimming at V came to 6 bases and at J to 7 bases, leaving 8 bases not matched to a gene. Germline CDR1 and CDR2: MNHNS and SASEGT. CDR3 nucleotides: TGTGCCAGCAGGACGCGACAGGGGGCCTTTGGCTACACCTTC. Its translation is CASRTRQGAFGYTF.

V and J are TRBV30 and TRBJ2-7; TRBD1 matches at 9 bases. The CDR3 extends over 12 amino acids. Germline V gene lookup returns CDR1 GTSNPN and CDR2 SVGIG (reference sequence). After removal of 5 bases from V and 5 bases from J, the junction contained 4 bases not matched to a gene. The CDR3 nucleotides are TGTGCCTGGGGGACAGGGACTCACGAGCAGTACTTC. It is translated as CAWGTGTHEQYF.

The gene calls are TRBV9 and TRBJ2-1; weak D call: TRBD1 (5 bases). The CDR3 length is 15 residues. Germline CDR1 reads SGDLS; CDR2 reads YYNGEE. The ends were cut back, 0 bases at V and 4 bases at J, with 11 bases in the middle. CDR3 region: CASSVGGAEYNEQFF. Written as DNA, the CDR3 is TGTGCCAGCAGCGTAGGTGGGGCAGAATACAATGAGCAGTTCTTC.

The sample holds one count of this clone. Other DNA sequences from this sample encode an identical CDR3 as well. CDR3 nucleotides: TGTGCCTGGAGCAATCGGGGGAGGGGGGCGAATGAGCAGTTCTTC. Its protein is CAWSNRGRGANEQFF. The V gene is TRBV30, the J gene TRBJ2-1; possible D gene TRBD2, 7 bases. Trimming took 3 bases from V and 7 from J, leaving 19 bases between them. Germline V lookup: CDR1 GTSNPN, CDR2 SVGIG (reference sequence). This CDR3 region has 15 residues.

This clone was seen more than once but under ten times. The V and J genes are TRBV28 and TRBJ2-3, with TRBD2 matching over 11 bases. Germline assignment: CDR1 MDHEN and CDR2 SYDVKM. V trimming: 6 bases; J trimming: 5 bases; junction bases outside the gene matches: 10. This CDR3 has 16 residues. Here the CDR3 DNA reads TGTGCCAGCAGCAAAATTAGCGGGAGGGCCGGAGATACGCAGTATTTT. Its translation: CASSKISGRAGDTQYF.

CDR3 protein: CASSVGANEQYF. DNA of the CDR3: TGTGCCAGCAGTGTGGGGGCCAACGAGCAGTACTTC. V and J are TRBV2 and TRBJ2-7; maybe TRBD1 (6 bases). Germline values: CDR1 SNHLY, CDR2 FYNNEI. The CDR3 extends over 12 amino acids. V lost 4 bases, J lost 5 bases, and 9 bases lay in between.

About this clone: The germline gene is not matched at one end of the junction; a read error may be the cause. The chain joins TRBV5-1 to TRBJ1-2; a weak D match, TRBD1 (5 bases). The V gene's germline CDR1 is SGHRS and CDR2 YFSETQ. This CDR3 region has 15 residues. The CDR3 nucleotides are TGCGCCAGCGGCTTGACGGCGACAGAAGCCTATGGCTACACCTTC. As protein: CASGLTATEAYGYTF. The full variable domain, rest sourced from reference TRBV5-1 and TRBJ1-2, is KAGVTQTPRYLIKTRGQQVTLSCSPISGHRSVSWYQQTPGQGLQFLFEYFSETQRNKGNFPGRFSGRQFSNSRSEMNVSTLELGDSALYLCASGLTATEAYGYTFGSGTRLTVV.

The gene calls are TRBV11-3 and TRBJ2-2; maybe TRBD1 (5 bases). The CDR3 has 15 residues. V was pared by 2 bases and J by 5 bases, with 12 bases between. CDR1 SGHNT and CDR2 YENEEA come from the germline V gene. CDR3 amino acids: CASSLIDSLTGELFF. The CDR3 DNA sequence: TGTGCCAGCAGCTTAATAGACAGCTTGACCGGGGAGCTGTTTTTT.

This clone came up once. This chain links TRBV5-4 with TRBJ2-5; D is ambiguous. CDR1 and CDR2 (germline): SGHNT, YYREEE (reference sequence). The CDR3 has 13 amino acids. Trimming took off 1 base at V and 4 bases at J, with 8 bases between the two ends. The CDR3 coding sequence is TGTGCCAGCAGCTTGCGACTCGGAGAGACCCAGTACTTC. Protein: CASSLRLGETQYF.

The chain employs TRBV10-3 and TRBJ2-7; 7 bases match TRBD2. The CDR3 contains 15 residues. Per the germline V gene, CDR1 is ENHRY and CDR2 is SYGVKD. V was clipped by 3 bases and J by 4 bases; unmatched bases: 9. CDR3 sequence (DNA): TGTGCCATCAGTGAAGAGGCTAGCGGAATATACGAGCAGTACTTC. Translation gives CAISEEASGIYEQYF.

This clone has only one observation. V and J are TRBV7-9 and TRBJ2-7; unclear D gene. This CDR3 is built from 13 residues. The germline V gene encodes CDR1 SEHNR and CDR2 FQNEAQ (reference sequence). V lost 3 bases and J lost 1, with 7 bases in between. CDR3 protein: CASSLYSSYEQYF. DNA for the CDR3: TGTGCCAGCAGCTTGTATTCGTCCTACGAGCAGTACTTC.

This chain joins TRBV12-5 and TRBJ2-7, with 7 bases that match TRBD1. With 4 bases clipped from V and 1 base from J, the junction kept 7 bases outside the gene matches. The CDR3 has 15 amino acids. Per germline, CDR1 LGHNT and CDR2 FRNRAP. The CDR3 coding sequence is TGTGCTAGTGGTTACTGGGACAGTTTGTCCTACGAGCAGTACTTC. Protein: CASGYWDSLSYEQYF.

The chain has TRBV7-8 and TRBJ1-4; possibly TRBD1 for D (5 bases). The CDR3 is 17 amino acids. Trimming removed 1 base from V and 0 bases from J, with 12 bases in between. The germline V gene encodes CDR1 SGHVS and CDR2 FQNEAQ. The CDR3 sequence is CASSLGRGPATNEKLFF. DNA of the CDR3: TGTGCCAGCAGCTTAGGAAGGGGTCCGGCAACTAATGAAAAACTGTTTTTT.

The chain combines TRBV7-9 with TRBJ2-1; 8 nucleotides line up with TRBD2. The CDR3 length is 16 residues. In germline, CDR1 is SEHNR, CDR2 FQNEAQ (reference sequence). V shed 2 bases and J 8 bases; nucleotides not matched to a gene: 11. In nucleotides, the CDR3 is TGTGCCAGCAGCTTAAATTGGGAGACTAGCGCGGATGAGCAGTTCTTC. This gives the protein CASSLNWETSADEQFF.

Only one count was recorded for this clone. V gene TRBV7-8 combines with J gene TRBJ2-1; no definite D call. CDR3 size: 14 residues. The germline V gene has CDR1 SGHVS and CDR2 FQNEAQ. V lost 4 bases to trimming and J lost 8 bases, with 15 bases between them. CDR3 coding DNA: TGTGCCAGCAGCTACCGCCCGCCGGCGGATGAGCAGTTCTTC. Residues: CASSYRPPADEQFF.

The chain uses TRBV18 and TRBJ1-2, with D perhaps matching TRBD1 (6 bases). The CDR3 runs 14 residues. Deletions cut 3 bases from V and 1 base from J, with 9 bases between. The germline gives CDR1 KGHSH, CDR2 LQKENI. CDR3 in amino acids: CASSPGRGNYGYTF. The CDR3 DNA reads TGTGCCAGCTCACCCGGCAGGGGTAACTATGGCTACACCTTC.

The rearrangement joins TRBV2 to TRBJ1-3, with D unclear. The germline V gene encodes CDR1 SNHLY and CDR2 FYNNEI. The V end lost 10 bases, the J end lost 3 bases, and 10 bases lay between the germline ends. This CDR3 is built from 12 residues. Here the CDR3 reads CATLRNGNTIYF. CDR3 in DNA: TGTGCCACCCTGAGGAATGGAAACACCATATATTTT.

V is TRBV5-6 and J is TRBJ2-3; 11 bases fit TRBD1. Germline assignment: CDR1 SGHDT and CDR2 YYEEEE. The CDR3 extends over 17 amino acids. The junction had 13 bases not matched to a gene; V was cut back by 5 bases and J by 5 bases. CDR3 amino acids: CASRGVDRGTGGDTQYF. CDR3 nucleotide sequence: TGTGCCAGCAGGGGCGTGGACCGGGGGACAGGGGGAGATACGCAGTATTTT.

The V call is TRBV5-1, the J call TRBJ2-2; 15 nucleotides line up with TRBD2. J was trimmed by 3 bases and V by 0 bases; bases with no gene match: 9. This CDR3 has 20 amino acids. Germline CDR1 SGHRS, CDR2 YFSETQ. The CDR3 DNA reads TGCGCCAGCAGCTTGGGGAAACCGGGACTAGCGGGGGGTTACACCGGGGAGCTGTTTTTT. This encodes CASSLGKPGLAGGYTGELFF.

In its sample, this clone was seen once. The rearrangement joins TRBV27 to TRBJ2-7; tentative D call: TRBD1 (5 bases). This CDR3 has 17 amino acids. V was clipped by 3 bases and J by 2 bases, with 20 bases between them. Germline V gene lookup returns CDR1 MNHEY and CDR2 SMNVEV (reference sequence). The CDR3 nucleotides are TGTGCCAGCAGTTTCTCTGGTTCAGGGCCGAATCCCTACGAGCAGTACTTC. The encoded protein is CASSFSGSGPNPYEQYF.

The J gene is TRBJ2-3, the V gene TRBV7-8; 9 bases map to TRBD1. This CDR3 has 17 amino acids. Germline values: CDR1 SGHVS, CDR2 FQNEAQ. The ends lost 3 bases at V and 0 bases at J; junction bases unmatched: 7. The CDR3 nucleotides are TGTGCCAGCAGCTTGGGAGCCGGGACAGGGAGCACAGATACGCAGTATTTT. Translating it yields CASSLGAGTGSTDTQYF.

The V gene is TRBV12-5, the J gene TRBJ2-3; D is undetermined. V was cut by 6 bases and J by 11 bases, with 9 bases left in between. CDR1 is LGHNT, CDR2 FRNRAP, per germline. This CDR3 is built from 10 residues. The CDR3 loop is CASGDRQQYF. The CDR3 bases are TGTGCTAGTGGGGATAGACAGCAGTATTTT.